The 10 T cell receptor beta chains below all came from one sample that was sequenced in a study of cytomegalovirus exposure and HLA in healthy donors. PCR was performed using 60 Vbeta and 13 Jbeta primers. Libraries were prepared by immunoSEQ multiplex PCR; TCRdb keeps only in-frame clonotypes and omits some of them. The repertoire includes about 98,000 clones, 70% of them detected once, and about 2.5% sits in the top ten. What was sequenced was PBMCs. Receptor source: a man aged 45-65 years in good health and CMV-seronegative.

The chain couples TRBV5-1 to TRBJ2-5, with no clear D. Trimming shortened V by 1 base and J by 5 bases, and 9 bases separated the two germline ends. The CDR3 sequence is 13 residues long. Germline loops: CDR1 SGHRS, CDR2 YFSETQ. CDR3 in DNA: TGCGCCAGCAGCTTGCAATCTAGGGAGACCCAGTACTTC. Protein sequence: CASSLQSRETQYF.

This clone was seen a single time. The chain is built from TRBV5-1 and TRBJ2-1, with 10 bases lining up with TRBD1. This CDR3 is 14 amino acids long. CDR1 and CDR2 (germline): SGHRS, YFSETQ. The junction had 13 bases not matched to a gene; V was cut back by 5 bases and J by 14 bases. The chain's CDR3 is CASRIGTGVYFEFF. The CDR3 DNA reads TGCGCCAGCAGAATTGGGACAGGGGTTTATTTTGAGTTCTTC.

V gene TRBV7-9 combines with J gene TRBJ1-5; D possibly corresponds to TRBD1 (6 bases). V was pared by 1 base and J by 4 bases, with 14 bases between. This CDR3 contains 16 residues. Germline V gene sequence: CDR1 SEHNR, CDR2 FQNEAQ (reference sequence). The CDR3 DNA sequence: TGTGCCAGCAGCTTAGGCAGGGGCCGGAGTAATCAGCCCCAGCATTTT. Encoded protein: CASSLGRGRSNQPQHF.

The rearrangement uses TRBV28 and TRBJ2-3; the D gene is possibly TRBD2 (5 bases). CDR1 is MDHEN, CDR2 SYDVKM, per germline. This CDR3 contains 14 residues. Trimming took off 2 bases at V and 1 base at J, with 7 bases between the two ends. The CDR3 sequence: CASSLEGGTDTQYF. In nucleotides, the CDR3 is TGTGCCAGCAGTTTAGAGGGCGGCACAGATACGCAGTATTTT.

CDR3 nucleotides: TGTGCCAGCAGCTTAGCTGGGGCAGGGAATCAGCCCCAGCATTTT. Translated: CASSLAGAGNQPQHF. The V and J genes are TRBV7-8 and TRBJ1-5, with D perhaps matching TRBD1 (5 bases). The V end was cut by 0 bases, the J end by 4 bases, with 10 bases between. This CDR3 has 15 residues. The germline V gene encodes CDR1 SGHVS and CDR2 FQNEAQ. The entire variable domain, with the rest obtained from reference TRBV7-8 and TRBJ1-5, is as follows: GAGVSQSPRYKVAKRGQDVALRCDPISGHVSLFWYQQALGQGPEFLTYFQNEAQLDKSGLPSDRFFAERPEGSVSTLKIQRTQQEDSAVYLCASSLAGAGNQPQHFGDGTRLSIL.

This chain uses TRBV5-6 with TRBJ2-5; 10 bases are shared with TRBD1. The CDR3 has 15 residues. The germline gives CDR1 SGHDT, CDR2 YYEEEE. The trim removed 3 bases at V and 2 bases at J, leaving 4 bases unmatched. CDR3 in amino acids: CASSWGTGEQETQYF. Written as DNA, the CDR3 is TGTGCCAGCAGCTGGGGGACAGGGGAACAAGAGACCCAGTACTTC.

In DNA form, the CDR3 reads TGTGCCAGCAGCTTAATGATGGCGGGAGGGCCCACAGATACGCAGTATTTT. Amino acid sequence: CASSLMMAGGPTDTQYF. The chain recombines TRBV7-3 with TRBJ2-3; 9 positions agree with TRBD2. The CDR3 spans 17 residues. Looked up from germline, CDR1 is SGHTA and CDR2 is FQGTGA. V dropped 1 base and J dropped 2; count of bases not matched to a gene: 7.

A few counts support this clone. V gene TRBV7-9 combines with J gene TRBJ2-3; TRBD2 matches 10 bases. Losses at the gene ends were 3 bases for V and 1 base for J; bases not matched to a gene: 7. There are 17 residues in the CDR3. The germline V gene encodes CDR1 SEHNR and CDR2 FQNEAQ (reference sequence). As DNA, the CDR3 is TGTGCCAGCAGCTTTCCTAGCGGGAGTACCCGCACAGATACGCAGTATTTT. It is translated as CASSFPSGSTRTDTQYF.

The chain's CDR3 is CASSLVYSETQYF. The CDR3 nucleotides read TGTGCCAGCAGCTTAGTTTATTCGGAGACCCAGTACTTC. This chain uses TRBV7-2 with TRBJ2-5; unclear D gene. The CDR3 has 13 amino acids. In germline, CDR1 is SGHTA, CDR2 FQGNSA. V lost 1 base and J 5 bases, leaving 8 bases between the germline ends.

J is TRBJ2-2 and V is TRBV7-9, with 11 bases identical to TRBD1. There are 15 residues in the CDR3. J was trimmed by 7 bases and V by 5 bases; bases with no gene match: 6. Germline values: CDR1 SEHNR, CDR2 FQNEAQ (reference sequence). The CDR3 here is CASSPGQGGVGELFF. The CDR3 bases are TGTGCCAGCAGCCCGGGACAGGGGGGCGTCGGGGAGCTGTTTTTT.